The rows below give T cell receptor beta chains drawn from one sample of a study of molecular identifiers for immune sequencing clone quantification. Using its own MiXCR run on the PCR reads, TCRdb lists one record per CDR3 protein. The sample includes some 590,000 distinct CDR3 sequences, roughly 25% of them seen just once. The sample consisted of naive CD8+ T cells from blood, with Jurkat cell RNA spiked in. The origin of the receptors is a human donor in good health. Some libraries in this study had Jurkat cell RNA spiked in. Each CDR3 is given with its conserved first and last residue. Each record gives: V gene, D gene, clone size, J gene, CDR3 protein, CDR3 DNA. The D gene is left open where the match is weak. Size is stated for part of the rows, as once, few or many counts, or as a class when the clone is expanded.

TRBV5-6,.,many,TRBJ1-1,CASSSSWQEAFF,TGTGCCAGCAGCAGCTCCTGGCAGGAAGCTTTCTTT
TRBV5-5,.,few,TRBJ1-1,CASSNGQFMNTEAFF,TGTGCCAGCAGCAACGGACAGTTCATGAACACTGAAGCTTTCTTT
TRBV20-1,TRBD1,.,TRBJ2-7,CSARGLRTGGPPFSYEQYF,TGCAGTGCTAGAGGCCTACGGACAGGGGGCCCCCCATTCTCCTACGAGCAGTACTTC
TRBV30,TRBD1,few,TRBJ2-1,CAWSFLQGAYNEQFF,TGTGCCTGGAGCTTCCTGCAGGGGGCTTACAATGAGCAGTTCTTC
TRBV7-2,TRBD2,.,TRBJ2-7,CASSLAGLIASYEQYF,TGTGCCAGCAGCTTAGCGGGACTAATCGCTTCCTACGAGCAGTACTTC
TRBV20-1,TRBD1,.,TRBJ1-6,CSAFPEGQGLIPPLHF,TGCAGTGCTTTCCCTGAGGGACAGGGTTTAATTCCACCCCTCCACTTT
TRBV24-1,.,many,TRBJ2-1,CATSEQGDEQFF,TGTGCCACCAGTGAACAGGGCGATGAGCAGTTCTTC
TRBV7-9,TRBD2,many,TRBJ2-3,CASRPGGGSDTQYF,TGTGCCAGCAGACCTGGCGGGGGGTCGGATACGCAGTATTTT
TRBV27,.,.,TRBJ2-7,CASSVQNSGYEQYF,TGTGCCAGCAGTGTACAGAATAGCGGCTACGAGCAGTACTTC
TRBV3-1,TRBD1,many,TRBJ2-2,CASSQVIRTGSGTGELFF,TGTGCCAGCAGCCAAGTTATAAGGACAGGGTCGGGCACCGGGGAGCTGTTTTTT
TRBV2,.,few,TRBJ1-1,CASSEGRGSNTEAFF,TGTGCCAGCAGTGAGGGAAGGGGCTCAAACACTGAAGCTTTCTTT
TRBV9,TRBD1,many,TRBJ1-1,CASRTGTGLTEAFF,TGTGCCAGCAGAACCGGGACAGGGTTGACTGAAGCTTTCTTT